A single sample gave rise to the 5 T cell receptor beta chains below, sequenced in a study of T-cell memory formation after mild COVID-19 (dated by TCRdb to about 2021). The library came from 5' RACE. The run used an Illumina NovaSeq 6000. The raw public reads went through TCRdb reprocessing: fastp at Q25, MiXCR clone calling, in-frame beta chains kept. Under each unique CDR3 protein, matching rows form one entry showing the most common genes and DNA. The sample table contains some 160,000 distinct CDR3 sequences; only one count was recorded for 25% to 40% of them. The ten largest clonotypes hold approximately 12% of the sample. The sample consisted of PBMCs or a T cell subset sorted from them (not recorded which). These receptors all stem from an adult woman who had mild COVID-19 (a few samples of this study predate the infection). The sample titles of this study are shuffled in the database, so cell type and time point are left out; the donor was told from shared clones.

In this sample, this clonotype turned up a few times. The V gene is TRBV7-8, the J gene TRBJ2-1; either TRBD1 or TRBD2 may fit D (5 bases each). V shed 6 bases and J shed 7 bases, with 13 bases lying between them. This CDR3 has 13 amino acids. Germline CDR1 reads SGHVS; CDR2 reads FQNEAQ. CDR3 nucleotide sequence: TGTGCCAGCAGGCACCCGGGGCCTAATGAGCAGTTCTTC. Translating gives CASRHPGPNEQFF.

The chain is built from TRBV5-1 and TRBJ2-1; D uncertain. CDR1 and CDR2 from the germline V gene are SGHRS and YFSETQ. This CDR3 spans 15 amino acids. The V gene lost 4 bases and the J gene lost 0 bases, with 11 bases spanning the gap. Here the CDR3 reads CASSRARSSYNEQFF. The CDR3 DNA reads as TGCGCCAGCAGCCGAGCAAGAAGCTCCTACAATGAGCAGTTCTTC.

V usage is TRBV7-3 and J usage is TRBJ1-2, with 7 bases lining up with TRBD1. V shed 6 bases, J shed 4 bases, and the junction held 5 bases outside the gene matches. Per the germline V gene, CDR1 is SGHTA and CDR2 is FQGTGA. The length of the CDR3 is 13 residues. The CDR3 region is CASSRTGGYGYTF. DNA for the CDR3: TGTGCCAGCAGTCGGACAGGAGGCTATGGCTACACCTTC.

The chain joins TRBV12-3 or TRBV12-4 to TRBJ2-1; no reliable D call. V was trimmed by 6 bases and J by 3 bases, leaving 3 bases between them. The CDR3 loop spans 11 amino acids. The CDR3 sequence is CASRNYNEQFF. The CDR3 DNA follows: TGTGCCAGCAGAAACTACAATGAGCAGTTCTTC.

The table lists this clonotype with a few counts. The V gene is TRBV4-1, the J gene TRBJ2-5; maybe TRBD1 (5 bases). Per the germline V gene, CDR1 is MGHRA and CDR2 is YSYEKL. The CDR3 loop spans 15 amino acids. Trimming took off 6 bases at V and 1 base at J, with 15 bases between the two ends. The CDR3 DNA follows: TGCGCCAGCAGACCCCCTGTTGACAGCCAAGAGACCCAGTACTTC. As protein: CASRPPVDSQETQYF.